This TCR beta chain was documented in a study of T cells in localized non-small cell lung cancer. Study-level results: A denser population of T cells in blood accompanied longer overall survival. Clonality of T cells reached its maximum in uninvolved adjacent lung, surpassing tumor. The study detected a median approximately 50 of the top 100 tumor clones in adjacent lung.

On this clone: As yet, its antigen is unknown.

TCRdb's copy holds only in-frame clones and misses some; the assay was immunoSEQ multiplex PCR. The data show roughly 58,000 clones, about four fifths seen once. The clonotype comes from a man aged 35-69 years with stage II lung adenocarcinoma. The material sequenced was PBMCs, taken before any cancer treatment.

CDR3 sequence: CASSFFETSGSRWGELFF. As DNA, the CDR3 is TGTGCCAGCAGCTTTTTTGAGACTAGCGGGAGTCGATGGGGGGAGCTGTTTTTT. The chain has TRBV5-6 and TRBJ2-2, with TRBD2 identical over 12 bases. Germline-derived CDR1 and CDR2 are SGHDT and YYEEEE. The CDR3 has 18 residues. Losses at the gene ends were 2 bases for V and 8 bases for J; bases not matched to a gene: 13. The variable domain in full, with the rest retrieved from reference TRBV5-6 and TRBJ2-2, is DAGVTQSPTHLIKTRGQQVTLRCSPKSGHDTVSWYQQALGQGPQFIFQYYEEEERQRGNFPDRFSGHQFPNYSSELNVNALLLGDSALYLCASSFFETSGSRWGELFFGEGSRLTVL.